The rows below give T cell receptor beta chains drawn from one sample of a study of blood T cell repertoires in COVID-19. The repertoire was sequenced with immunoSEQ multiplex PCR; TCRdb's copy has only in-frame clones and lacks some. Among about 260,000 clones listed, approximately 91% were seen once. The sample comprised peripheral blood. The receptors were sampled from a woman aged 30 to 39 with COVID-19, enrolled during active disease. The CDR3 runs from the conserved cysteine through the conserved F or W. Fields, in order: V gene, J gene, D gene, clone size, CDR3 protein, CDR3 DNA. A D gene is named only where the DNA matches it firmly. The size field is filled for only some rows; it gives once, few, many or a size class.

TRBV7-9	TRBJ1-1	-	-	CASSRKGENTEAFF	TGTGCCAGCAGTCGTAAGGGGGAGAACACTGAAGCTTTCTTT
TRBV5-1	TRBJ2-1	-	once	CASTKLVSYNEQFF	TGCGCCAGCACCAAACTAGTCTCCTACAATGAGCAGTTCTTC
TRBV10-2	TRBJ2-5	TRBD2	-	CASSLLLAVVGETQYF	TGCGCCAGCAGTCTCTTGCTAGCGGTAGTCGGGGAGACCCAGTACTTC
TRBV5-4	TRBJ2-1	-	-	CASSLAPGTAGWNEQFF	TGTGCCAGCAGCTTGGCCCCGGGGACTGCCGGATGGAATGAGCAGTTCTTC
TRBV5-1	TRBJ2-7	TRBD2	-	CASSLNSGGYEQYF	TGCGCCAGCAGCTTGAACAGCGGGGGCTACGAGCAGTACTTC
TRBV28	TRBJ1-1	TRBD1	few	CASSLNRGTEAFF	TGTGCCAGCAGTTTGAACAGGGGCACTGAAGCTTTCTTT
TRBV11-1	TRBJ2-1	-	-	CASSPGWNEQFF	TGTGCCAGCAGCCCCGGGTGGAATGAGCAGTTCTTC
TRBV7-2	TRBJ1-5	-	-	CASSPTRSQPQHF	TGTGCCAGCAGCCCGACGCGGAGTCAGCCCCAGCATTTT
TRBV4-3	TRBJ2-1	TRBD2	few	CASSQDVSGSYNEQFF	TGCGCCAGCAGCCAAGATGTTAGCGGGAGTTACAATGAGCAGTTCTTC
TRBV28	TRBJ1-1	TRBD1	-	CASSFTGGEGTEAFF	TGTGCCAGCAGTTTCACAGGGGGCGAGGGAACTGAAGCTTTCTTT
TRBV6-5	TRBJ2-1	TRBD2	-	CASSYAGGSYNEQFF	TGTGCCAGCAGTTACGCGGGAGGGTCCTACAATGAGCAGTTCTTC
TRBV28	TRBJ1-5	TRBD1	-	CASSKTGPNQPQHF	TGTGCCAGCAGTAAGACAGGGCCCAATCAGCCCCAGCATTTT
TRBV11-2	TRBJ2-2	-	-	CASSLVPGGPTGELFF	TGTGCCAGCAGCTTAGTTCCGGGCGGGCCTACCGGGGAGCTGTTTTTT
TRBV9	TRBJ2-1	TRBD2	-	CASSVGTSGSWDEQFF	TGTGCCAGCAGCGTAGGGACTAGCGGGAGTTGGGATGAGCAGTTCTTC
TRBV11-2	TRBJ2-1	-	-	CASRQAGRGPAYGNEQFF	TGTGCCAGCAGGCAGGCCGGGCGGGGCCCCGCTTACGGGAATGAGCAGTTCTTC